This T cell receptor beta chain was profiled in a study of Graves' ophthalmopathy and Graves' hyperthyroidism. CDR1 is SGHRS, CDR2 YFSETQ, per germline. Germline trimming cut 2 bases from V and 3 bases from J; bases unmatched to any gene: 6. The CDR3 is made up of 15 amino acids. Scientists amplified the TCR beta CDR3 regions from RNA transcripts. RT-PCR with HTBI primers came first, then second-round multiplex PCR. Using its own MiXCR run on the multiplex PCR reads, TCRdb lists one record per CDR3 protein. The sample consists of some 400,000 distinct CDR3 sequences, roughly 18% of them appearing once. Donors with ophthalmopathy: moderate-to-severe activity, CAS ≥3, NOSPECS ≥4, duration under 3 months. This clonotype showed up many times.

The V gene is TRBV5-1, the J gene TRBJ2-7; 9 nucleotides line up with TRBD2. The clonotype comes from a woman aged 18-30 years with Graves' ophthalmopathy. Sample: peripheral blood. CDR3 loop: CASSFLAGAIYEQYF. Here the CDR3 DNA reads TGCGCCAGCAGCTTCTTAGCGGGGGCCATCTACGAGCAGTACTTC.